The rows below give T cell receptor beta chains drawn from one sample of a study of blood T cell repertoires in COVID-19. The repertoire was sequenced with immunoSEQ multiplex PCR; TCRdb's copy has only in-frame clones and lacks some. The data contain about 380,000 clones, 88% of them singletons. Sequenced sample: PBMCs or T cells enriched from blood (not recorded which). The source is a woman aged 18 to 35 who had recovered from COVID-19. Each CDR3 is given with its conserved first and last residue. The order of the fields is clone size, J gene, D gene, V gene, CDR3 protein. D genes are given only for firm matches. Expanded clones are given a class, and other clones once, few, many or no size at all.

>-|TRBJ2-2|-|TRBV2
CASSESVGNTGELFF
>-|TRBJ1-1|-|TRBV10-3
CAIGARNTEAFF
>-|TRBJ1-4|-|TRBV7-2
CASSLASGARSEKLFF
>-|TRBJ2-3|TRBD2|TRBV4-2
CASSQEAGGRADTQYF
>-|TRBJ1-1|TRBD1|TRBV5-1
CASSFDRGGTEAFF
>-|TRBJ2-3|-|TRBV4-1
CASSPSLGGPSTDTQYF
>-|TRBJ2-1|-|TRBV25-1
CASSDPGRLEQFF
>-|TRBJ1-5|-|TRBV18
CASSPFQGQVDSNQPQHF
>-|TRBJ2-7|-|TRBV30
CAWSVYSGSYEQYF
>-|TRBJ1-1|TRBD1|TRBV7-3
CASSPRGQANTEAFF
>-|TRBJ1-5|-|TRBV7-2
CASSLVTYQPQHF
>-|TRBJ1-2|-|TRBV10-3
CAIRGGDGYTF
>-|TRBJ1-1|TRBD1|TRBV10-1
CASSGQGSGTEAFF
>-|TRBJ2-5|-|TRBV19
CASSPGGARGPRETQYF
>-|TRBJ2-5|-|TRBV2
CASSALVRETQYF
>-|TRBJ1-4|-|TRBV2
CASRDGLLTTNEKLFF
>-|TRBJ1-3|-|TRBV7-2
CASSLGTAGNTIYF
>once|TRBJ2-7|-|TRBV21-1
CASSKIRPGGEQYF
>-|TRBJ1-3|-|TRBV5-1
CASSPLELSGNTIYF
>-|TRBJ1-2|-|TRBV14
CASSQGPGWSGYTF
>-|TRBJ2-1|TRBD2|TRBV7-8
CASRAVSGGAYNEQFF
>few|TRBJ2-2|-|TRBV3-1/TRBV3-2
CASSSGTNTGELFF